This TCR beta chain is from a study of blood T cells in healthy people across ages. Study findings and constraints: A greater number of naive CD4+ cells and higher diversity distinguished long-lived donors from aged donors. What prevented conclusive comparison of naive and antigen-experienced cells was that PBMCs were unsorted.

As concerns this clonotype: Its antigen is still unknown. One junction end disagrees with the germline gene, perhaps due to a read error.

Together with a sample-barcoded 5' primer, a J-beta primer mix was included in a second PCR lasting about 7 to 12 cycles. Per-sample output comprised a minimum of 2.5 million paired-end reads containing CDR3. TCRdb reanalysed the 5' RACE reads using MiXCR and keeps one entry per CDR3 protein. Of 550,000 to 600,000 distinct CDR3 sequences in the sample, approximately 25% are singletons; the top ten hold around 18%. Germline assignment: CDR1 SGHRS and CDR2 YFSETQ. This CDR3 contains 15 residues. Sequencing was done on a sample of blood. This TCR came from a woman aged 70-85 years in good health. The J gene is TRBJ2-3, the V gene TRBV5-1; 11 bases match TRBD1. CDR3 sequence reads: CASRLDRGRGDTQYF. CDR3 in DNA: TGCGCCAGCAGGTTGGACAGGGGGCGAGGTGATACGCAGTATTTT.